This record concerns one T cell receptor (beta chain) sequence. Within the sample, other DNA sequences also encode this same CDR3. The study separated CD4+ cells into CD45RA+ naive and CD45RA-negative memory subsets. The record originates from a study of shared clonotypes between healthy human individuals. This table comes from immunoSEQ multiplex PCR, and its TCRdb copy is limited to in-frame clones, with some not included. The table shows 1.4 million to 1.5 million clones, with roughly 96% occurring only once. Germline V CDR1 and CDR2: MDHEN, SYDVKM. Trimming took 3 bases from V and 7 from J; bases not matched to a gene: 3. The CDR3 runs to 13 residues.

This chain connects TRBV28 to TRBJ1-5, with 7 bases lining up with TRBD1. This receptor was obtained from a man aged 25 to 45 in good health. The sequencing sample was made of naive CD4+ T cells sorted from blood. Stated subset: CD45RA+ positively selected. Here the CDR3 reads CASSFQGGQPQHF. Written as DNA, the CDR3 is TGTGCCAGCAGTTTTCAGGGGGGACAGCCCCAGCATTTT.